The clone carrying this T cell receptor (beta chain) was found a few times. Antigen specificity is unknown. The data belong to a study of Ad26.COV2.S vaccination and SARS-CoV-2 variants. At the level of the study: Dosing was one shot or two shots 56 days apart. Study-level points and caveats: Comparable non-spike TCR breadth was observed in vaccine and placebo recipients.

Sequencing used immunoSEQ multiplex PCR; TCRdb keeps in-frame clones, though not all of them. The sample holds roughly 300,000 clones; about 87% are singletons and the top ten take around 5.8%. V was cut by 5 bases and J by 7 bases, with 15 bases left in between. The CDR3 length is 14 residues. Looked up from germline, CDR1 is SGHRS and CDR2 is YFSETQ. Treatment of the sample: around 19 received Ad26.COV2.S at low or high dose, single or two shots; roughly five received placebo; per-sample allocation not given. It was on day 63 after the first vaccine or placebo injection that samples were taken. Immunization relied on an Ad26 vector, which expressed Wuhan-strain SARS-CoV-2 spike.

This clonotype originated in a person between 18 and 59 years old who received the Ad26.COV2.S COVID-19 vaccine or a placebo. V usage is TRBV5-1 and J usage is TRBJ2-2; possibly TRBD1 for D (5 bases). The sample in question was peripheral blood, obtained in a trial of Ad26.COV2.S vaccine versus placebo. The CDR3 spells CASRSDSLNGELFF. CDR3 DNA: TGCGCCAGCAGATCCGACAGTTTAAACGGGGAGCTGTTTTTT. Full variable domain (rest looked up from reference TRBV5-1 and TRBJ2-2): KAGVTQTPRYLIKTRGQQVTLSCSPISGHRSVSWYQQTPGQGLQFLFEYFSETQRNKGNFPGRFSGRQFSNSRSEMNVSTLELGDSALYLCASRSDSLNGELFFGEGSRLTVL.